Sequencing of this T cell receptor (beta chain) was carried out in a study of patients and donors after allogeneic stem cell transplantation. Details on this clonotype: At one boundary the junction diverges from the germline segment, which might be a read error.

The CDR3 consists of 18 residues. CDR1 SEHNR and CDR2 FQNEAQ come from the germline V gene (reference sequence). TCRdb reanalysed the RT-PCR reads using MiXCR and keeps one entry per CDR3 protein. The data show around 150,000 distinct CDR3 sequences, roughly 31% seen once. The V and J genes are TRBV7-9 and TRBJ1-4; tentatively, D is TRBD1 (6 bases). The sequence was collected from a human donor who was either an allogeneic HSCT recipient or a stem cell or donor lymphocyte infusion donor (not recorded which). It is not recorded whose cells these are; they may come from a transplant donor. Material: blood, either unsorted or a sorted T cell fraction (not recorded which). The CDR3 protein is CASSLVSSFGGAPERLFF. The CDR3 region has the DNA TGTGCCAGCAGCTTAGTGTCTTCATTTGGGGGGGCTCCCGAAAGACTGTTTTTT.